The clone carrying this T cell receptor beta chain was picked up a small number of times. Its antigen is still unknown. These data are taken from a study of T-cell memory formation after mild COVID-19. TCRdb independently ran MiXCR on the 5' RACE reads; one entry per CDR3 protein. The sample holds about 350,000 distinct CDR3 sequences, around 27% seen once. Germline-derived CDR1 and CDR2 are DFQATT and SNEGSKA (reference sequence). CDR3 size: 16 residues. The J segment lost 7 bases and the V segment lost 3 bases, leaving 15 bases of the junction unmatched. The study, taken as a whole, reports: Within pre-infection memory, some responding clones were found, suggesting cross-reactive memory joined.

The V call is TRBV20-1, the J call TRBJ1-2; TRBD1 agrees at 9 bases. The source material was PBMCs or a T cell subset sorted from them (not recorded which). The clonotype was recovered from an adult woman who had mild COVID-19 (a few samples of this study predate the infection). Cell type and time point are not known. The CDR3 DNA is TGCAGTGCTAGGGGGGACAGGGTTCGGAGTGAGGTTGGCTACACCTTC. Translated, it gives CSARGDRVRSEVGYTF.